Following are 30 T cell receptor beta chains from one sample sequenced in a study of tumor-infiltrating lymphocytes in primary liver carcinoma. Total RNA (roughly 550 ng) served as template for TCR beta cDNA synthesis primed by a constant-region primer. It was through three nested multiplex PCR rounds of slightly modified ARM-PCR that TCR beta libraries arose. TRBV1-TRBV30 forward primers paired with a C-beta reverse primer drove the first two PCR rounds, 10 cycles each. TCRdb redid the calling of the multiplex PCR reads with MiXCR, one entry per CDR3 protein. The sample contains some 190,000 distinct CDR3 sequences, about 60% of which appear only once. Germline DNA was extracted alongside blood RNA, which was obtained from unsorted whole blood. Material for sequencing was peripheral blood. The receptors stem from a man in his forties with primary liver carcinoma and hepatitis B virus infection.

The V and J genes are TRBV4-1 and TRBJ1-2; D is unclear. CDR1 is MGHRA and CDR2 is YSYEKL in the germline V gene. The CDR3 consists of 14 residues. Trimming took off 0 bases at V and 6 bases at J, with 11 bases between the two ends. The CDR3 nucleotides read TGCGCCAGCAGCCAAGAGCGAGACACAGATGGCTACACCTTC. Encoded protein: CASSQERDTDGYTF.

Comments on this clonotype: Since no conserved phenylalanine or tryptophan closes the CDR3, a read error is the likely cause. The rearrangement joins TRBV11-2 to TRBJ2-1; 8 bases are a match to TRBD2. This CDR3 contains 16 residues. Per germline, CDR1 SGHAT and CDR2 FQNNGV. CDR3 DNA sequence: TGTGCTAGCAGCTTGGGTATCGGACTAGCCATGGGTGAGCAGTTCTCG. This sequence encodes CASSLGIGLAMGEQFS.

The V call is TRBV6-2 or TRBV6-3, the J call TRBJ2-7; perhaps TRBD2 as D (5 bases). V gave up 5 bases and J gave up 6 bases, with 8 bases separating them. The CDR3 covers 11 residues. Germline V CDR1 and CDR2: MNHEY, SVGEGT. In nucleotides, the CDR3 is TGTGCCAGCAGTCGGGGTCTCGAGCAGTACTTC. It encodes CASSRGLEQYF.

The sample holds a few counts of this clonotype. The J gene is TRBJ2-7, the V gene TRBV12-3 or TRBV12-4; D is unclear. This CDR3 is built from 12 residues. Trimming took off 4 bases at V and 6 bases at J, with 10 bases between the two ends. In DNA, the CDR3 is TGTGCCAGCAGTTCCCTGACACCCGAGCAGTACTTC. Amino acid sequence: CASSSLTPEQYF.

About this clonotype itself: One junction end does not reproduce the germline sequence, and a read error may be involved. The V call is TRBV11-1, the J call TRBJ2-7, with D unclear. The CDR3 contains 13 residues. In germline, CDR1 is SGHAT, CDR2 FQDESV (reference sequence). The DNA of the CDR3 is TGTGCCGGCAGCTTGCCGTCATACTACGAGCAGTACTTC. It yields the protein CAGSLPSYYEQYF.

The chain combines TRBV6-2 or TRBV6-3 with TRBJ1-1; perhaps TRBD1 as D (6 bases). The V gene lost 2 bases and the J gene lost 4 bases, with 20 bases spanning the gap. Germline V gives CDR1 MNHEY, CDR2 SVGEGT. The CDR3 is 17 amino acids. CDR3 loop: CASSYERGGDVGTEAFF. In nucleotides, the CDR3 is TGTGCCAGCAGTTACGAGAGGGGGGGAGATGTGGGCACTGAAGCTTTCTTT.

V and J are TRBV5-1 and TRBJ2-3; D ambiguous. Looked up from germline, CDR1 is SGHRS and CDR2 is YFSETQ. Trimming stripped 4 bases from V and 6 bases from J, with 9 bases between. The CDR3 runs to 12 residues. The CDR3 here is CASSLPDDTQYF. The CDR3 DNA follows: TGCGCCAGCAGCCTACCGGACGATACGCAGTATTTT.

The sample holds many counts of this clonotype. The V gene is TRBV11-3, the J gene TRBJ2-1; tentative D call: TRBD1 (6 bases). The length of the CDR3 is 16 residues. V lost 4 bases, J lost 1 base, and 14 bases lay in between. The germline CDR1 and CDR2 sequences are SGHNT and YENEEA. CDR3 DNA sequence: TGTGCCAGCAGCTCCCGGTGGACAGATTCCTACAATGAGCAGTTCTTC. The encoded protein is CASSSRWTDSYNEQFF.

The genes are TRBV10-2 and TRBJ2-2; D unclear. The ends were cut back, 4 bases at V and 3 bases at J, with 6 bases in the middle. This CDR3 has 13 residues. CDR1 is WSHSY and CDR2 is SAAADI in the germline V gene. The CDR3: CASSALDTGELFF. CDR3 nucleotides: TGCGCCAGCAGTGCACTGGACACCGGGGAGCTGTTTTTT.

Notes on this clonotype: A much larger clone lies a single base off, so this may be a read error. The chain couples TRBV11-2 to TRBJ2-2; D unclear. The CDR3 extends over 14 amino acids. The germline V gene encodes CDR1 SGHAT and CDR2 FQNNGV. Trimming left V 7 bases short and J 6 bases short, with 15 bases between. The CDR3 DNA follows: TGTGCCAGCAACTTGATGACCGCGTCCGGGGAGCTGTTTTTT. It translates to CASNLMTASGELFF. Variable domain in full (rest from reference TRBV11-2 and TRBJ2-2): EAGVAQSPRYKIIEKRQSVAFWCNPISGHATLYWYQQILGQGPKLLIQFQNNGVVDDSQLPKDRFSAERLKGVDSTLKIQPAKLEDSAVYLCASNLMTASGELFFGEGSRLTVL.

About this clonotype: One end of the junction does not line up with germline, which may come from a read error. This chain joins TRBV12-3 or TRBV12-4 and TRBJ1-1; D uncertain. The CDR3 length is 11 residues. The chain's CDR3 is CASSPPGGASF. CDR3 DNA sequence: TGTGCCAGCAGCCCTCCGGGAGGAGCTTCCTTT.

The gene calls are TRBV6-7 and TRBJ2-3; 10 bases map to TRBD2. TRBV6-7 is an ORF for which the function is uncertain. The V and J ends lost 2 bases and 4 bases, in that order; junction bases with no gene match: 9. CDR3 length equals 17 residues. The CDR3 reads CASSYRRLAGEADTQYF. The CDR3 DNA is TGTGCCAGCAGTTACCGTCGTCTAGCGGGAGAAGCAGATACGCAGTATTTT.

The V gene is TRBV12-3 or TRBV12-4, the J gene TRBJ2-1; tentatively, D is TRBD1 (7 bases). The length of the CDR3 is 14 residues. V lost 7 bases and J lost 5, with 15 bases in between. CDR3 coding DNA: TGTGCCAGCACCAGGGGGGACGGGGACAATGAGCAGTTCTTC. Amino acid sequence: CASTRGDGDNEQFF.

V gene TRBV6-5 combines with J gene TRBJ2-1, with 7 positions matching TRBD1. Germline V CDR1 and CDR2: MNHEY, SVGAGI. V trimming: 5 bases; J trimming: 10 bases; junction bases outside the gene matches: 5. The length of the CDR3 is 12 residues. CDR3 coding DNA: TGTGCCAGCAGTCGACAGGGTAGCGAGCAGTTCTTC. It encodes CASSRQGSEQFF.

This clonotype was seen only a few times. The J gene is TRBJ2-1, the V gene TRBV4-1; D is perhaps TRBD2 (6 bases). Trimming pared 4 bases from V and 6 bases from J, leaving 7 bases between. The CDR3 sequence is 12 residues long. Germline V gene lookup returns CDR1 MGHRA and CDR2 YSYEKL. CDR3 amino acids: CASSRAGNEQFF. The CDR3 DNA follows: TGCGCCAGCAGCCGAGCGGGCAATGAGCAGTTCTTC.

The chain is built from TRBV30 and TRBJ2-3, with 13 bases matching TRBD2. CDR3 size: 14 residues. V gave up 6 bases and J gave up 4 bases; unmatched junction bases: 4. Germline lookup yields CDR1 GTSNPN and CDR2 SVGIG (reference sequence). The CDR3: CACTTSGRADTQYF. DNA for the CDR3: TGTGCCTGCACTACTAGCGGGAGGGCAGATACGCAGTATTTT.

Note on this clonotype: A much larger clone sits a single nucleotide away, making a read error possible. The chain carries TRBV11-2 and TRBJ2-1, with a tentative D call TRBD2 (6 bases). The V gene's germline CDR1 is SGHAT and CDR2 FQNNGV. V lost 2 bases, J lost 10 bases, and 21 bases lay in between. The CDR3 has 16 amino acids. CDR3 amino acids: CASSLRWEALIKEQFF. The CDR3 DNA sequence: TGTGCCAGCAGCTTACGGTGGGAGGCCCTGATAAAGGAGCAGTTCTTC.

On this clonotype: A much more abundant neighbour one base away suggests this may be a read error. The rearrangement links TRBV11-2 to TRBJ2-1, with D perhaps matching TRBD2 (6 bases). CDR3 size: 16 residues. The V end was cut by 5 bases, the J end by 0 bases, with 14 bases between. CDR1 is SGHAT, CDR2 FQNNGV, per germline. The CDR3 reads CASSIELSGSYNEQFF. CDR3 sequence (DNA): TGTGCCAGCAGCATCGAACTTAGCGGCTCCTACAATGAGCAGTTCTTC. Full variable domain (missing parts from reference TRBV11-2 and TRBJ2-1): EAGVAQSPRYKIIEKRQSVAFWCNPISGHATLYWYQQILGQGPKLLIQFQNNGVVDDSQLPKDRFSAERLKGVDSTLKIQPAKLEDSAVYLCASSIELSGSYNEQFFGPGTRLTVL.

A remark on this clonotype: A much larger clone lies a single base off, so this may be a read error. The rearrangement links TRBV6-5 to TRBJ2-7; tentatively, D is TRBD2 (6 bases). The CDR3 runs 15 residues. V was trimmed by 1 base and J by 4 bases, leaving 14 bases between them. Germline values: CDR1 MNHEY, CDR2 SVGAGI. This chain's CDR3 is CASSYWRDGKYEQYF. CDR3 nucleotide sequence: TGTGCCAGCAGTTACTGGCGGGACGGTAAATACGAGCAGTACTTC.

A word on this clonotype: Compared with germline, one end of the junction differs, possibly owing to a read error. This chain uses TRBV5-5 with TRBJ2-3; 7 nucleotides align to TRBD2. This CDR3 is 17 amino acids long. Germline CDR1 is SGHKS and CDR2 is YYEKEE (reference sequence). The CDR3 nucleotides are TGTGCCGGCAGCTTGAGGGCTAGCGGATCGGTTACAGATACGCAGTATTTT. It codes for CAGSLRASGSVTDTQYF.

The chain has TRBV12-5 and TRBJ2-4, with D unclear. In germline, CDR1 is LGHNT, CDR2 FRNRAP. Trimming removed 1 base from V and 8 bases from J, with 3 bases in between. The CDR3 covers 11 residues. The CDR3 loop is CASGLEYIQYF. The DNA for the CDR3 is TGTGCTAGTGGTTTGGAGTACATTCAGTACTTC.

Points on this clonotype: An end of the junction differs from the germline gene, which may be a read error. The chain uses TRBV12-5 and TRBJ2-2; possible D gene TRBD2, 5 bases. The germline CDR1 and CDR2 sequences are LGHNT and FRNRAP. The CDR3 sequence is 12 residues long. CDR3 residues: CVSALADGELFF. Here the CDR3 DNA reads TGTGTTAGTGCCTTGGCGGACGGGGAGCTGTTTTTC.

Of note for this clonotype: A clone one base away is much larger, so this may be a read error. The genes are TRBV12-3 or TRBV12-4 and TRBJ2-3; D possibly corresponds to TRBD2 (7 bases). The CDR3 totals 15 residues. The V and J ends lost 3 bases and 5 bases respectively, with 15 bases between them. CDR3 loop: CASSLGRGARDTQYF. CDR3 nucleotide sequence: TGTGCCAGCAGTTTGGGACGGGGGGCGCGAGATACGCAGTATTTT.

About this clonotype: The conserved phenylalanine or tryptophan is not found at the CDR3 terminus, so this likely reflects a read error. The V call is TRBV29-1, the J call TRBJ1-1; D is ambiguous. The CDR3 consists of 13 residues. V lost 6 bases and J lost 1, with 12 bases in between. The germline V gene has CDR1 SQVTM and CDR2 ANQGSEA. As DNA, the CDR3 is TGCAGCGTCCAACAAAAGGAGAACACTGAAGCTTTCATT. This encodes CSVQQKENTEAFI.

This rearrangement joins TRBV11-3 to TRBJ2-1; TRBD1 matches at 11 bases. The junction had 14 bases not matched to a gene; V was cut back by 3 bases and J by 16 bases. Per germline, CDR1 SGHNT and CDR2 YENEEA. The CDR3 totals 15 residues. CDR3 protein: CASSLGQGVGNDQFF. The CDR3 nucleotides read TGTGCCAGCAGCTTGGGACAGGGGGTCGGCAATGATCAATTCTTC.

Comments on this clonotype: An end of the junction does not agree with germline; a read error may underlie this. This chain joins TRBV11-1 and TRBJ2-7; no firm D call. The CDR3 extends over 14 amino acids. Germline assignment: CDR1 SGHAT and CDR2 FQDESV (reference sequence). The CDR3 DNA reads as TGTGCCAGCAGCTTGGGTGGCAGGAGCTACGAGCAATACTTC. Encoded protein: CASSLGGRSYEQYF.

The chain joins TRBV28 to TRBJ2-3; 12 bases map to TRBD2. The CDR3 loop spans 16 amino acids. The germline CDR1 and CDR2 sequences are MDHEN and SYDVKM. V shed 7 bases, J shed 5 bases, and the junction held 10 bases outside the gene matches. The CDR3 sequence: CASNTLAGGPIDTQYF. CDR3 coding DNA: TGTGCCAGCAACACCCTAGCGGGAGGGCCAATAGATACGCAGTATTTT.

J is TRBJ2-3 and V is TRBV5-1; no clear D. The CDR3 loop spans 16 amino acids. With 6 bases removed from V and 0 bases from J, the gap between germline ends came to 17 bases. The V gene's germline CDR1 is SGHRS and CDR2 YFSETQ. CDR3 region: CASTYGEALSTDTQYF. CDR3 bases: TGCGCCAGCACCTACGGCGAGGCTCTTAGCACAGATACGCAGTATTTT.

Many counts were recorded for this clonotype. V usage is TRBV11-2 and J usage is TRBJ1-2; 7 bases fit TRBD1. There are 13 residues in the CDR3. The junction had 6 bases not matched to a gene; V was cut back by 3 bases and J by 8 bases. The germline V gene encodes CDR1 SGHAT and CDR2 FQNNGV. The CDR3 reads CASSFTGAVGYTF. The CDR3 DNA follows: TGTGCCAGCAGCTTCACAGGGGCGGTGGGCTACACCTTC.

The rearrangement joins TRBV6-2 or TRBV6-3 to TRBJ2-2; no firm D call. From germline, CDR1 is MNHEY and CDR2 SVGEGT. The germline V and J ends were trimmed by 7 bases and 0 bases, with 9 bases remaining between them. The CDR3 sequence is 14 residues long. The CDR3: CASTHGPNTGELFF. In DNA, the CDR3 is TGTGCCAGCACCCATGGCCCGAACACCGGGGAGCTGTTTTTT.